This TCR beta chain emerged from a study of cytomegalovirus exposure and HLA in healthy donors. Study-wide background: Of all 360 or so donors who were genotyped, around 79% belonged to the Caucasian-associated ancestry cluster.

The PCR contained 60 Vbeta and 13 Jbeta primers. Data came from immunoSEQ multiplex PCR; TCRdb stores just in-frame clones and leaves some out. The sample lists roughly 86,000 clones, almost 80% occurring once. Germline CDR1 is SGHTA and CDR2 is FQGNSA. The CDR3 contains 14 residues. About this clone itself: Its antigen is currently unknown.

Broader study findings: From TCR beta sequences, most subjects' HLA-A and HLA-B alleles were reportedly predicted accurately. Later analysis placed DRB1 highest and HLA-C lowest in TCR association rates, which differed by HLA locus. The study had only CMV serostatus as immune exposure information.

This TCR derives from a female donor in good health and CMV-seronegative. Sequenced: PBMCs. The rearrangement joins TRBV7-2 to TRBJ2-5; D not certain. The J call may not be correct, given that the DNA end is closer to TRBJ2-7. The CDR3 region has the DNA TGTGCCAGCAGCCCGCGGTTGAGCTCCTACGAGCAGTACTTC. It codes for CASSPRLSSYEQYF.